This TCR beta chain was recorded in a study of blood T cell repertoires in COVID-19. Turning to the study itself: Acute and convalescent COVID-19 samples came from the United States, Italy and Spain. T cells, B-cell-depleted T cells, or PBMCs provided the cDNA or gDNA that served as material.

The CDR3 is 13 amino acids. Germline-derived CDR1 and CDR2 are SGDLS and YYNGEE. J was trimmed by 4 bases and V by 5 bases; bases with no gene match: 4. Per the original data handling: Using reference gene primer amplification, nucleated cell counts were estimated. Libraries were prepared by immunoSEQ multiplex PCR; TCRdb keeps only in-frame clonotypes and omits some of them. The DNA gave D and trimming, while V, J and clone size come from that table. This sample has about 440,000 clones, with approximately 90% found just once. This clone showed up just a few times. The TCR originated in a woman aged 50 to 60 with COVID-19, enrolled during active disease. The V call is TRBV9, the J call TRBJ1-1; 8 nucleotides match TRBD1. The sequencing sample was made of peripheral blood. In DNA form, the CDR3 reads TGTGCCAGCAGTGGGACAGGAGTCACTGAAGCTTTCTTT. It translates to CASSGTGVTEAFF.